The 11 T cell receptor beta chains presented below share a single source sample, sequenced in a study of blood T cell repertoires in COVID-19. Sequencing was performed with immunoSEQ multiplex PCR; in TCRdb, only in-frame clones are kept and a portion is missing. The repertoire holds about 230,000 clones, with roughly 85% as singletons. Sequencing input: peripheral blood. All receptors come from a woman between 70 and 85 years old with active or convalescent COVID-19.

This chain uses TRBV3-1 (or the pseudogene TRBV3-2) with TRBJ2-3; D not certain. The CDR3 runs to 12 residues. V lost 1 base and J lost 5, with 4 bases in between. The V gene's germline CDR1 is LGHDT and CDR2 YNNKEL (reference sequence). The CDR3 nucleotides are TGTGCCAGCAGCCAAGTCGGAGATACGCAGTATTTT. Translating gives CASSQVGDTQYF.

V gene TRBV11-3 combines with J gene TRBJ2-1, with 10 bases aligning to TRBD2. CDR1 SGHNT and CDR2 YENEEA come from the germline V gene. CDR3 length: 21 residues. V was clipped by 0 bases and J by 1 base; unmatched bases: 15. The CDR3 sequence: CASSLDDVGLAGEGSYNEQFF. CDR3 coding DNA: TGTGCCAGCAGCTTAGATGATGTGGGGCTAGCGGGAGAGGGGTCCTACAATGAGCAGTTCTTC.

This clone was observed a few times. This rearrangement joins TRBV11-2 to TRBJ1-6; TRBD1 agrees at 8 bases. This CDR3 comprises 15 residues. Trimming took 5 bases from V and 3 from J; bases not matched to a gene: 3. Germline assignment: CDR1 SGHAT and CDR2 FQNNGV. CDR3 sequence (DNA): TGTGCCAGCAGCGCTGGACAGGGCTATAATTCACCCCTCCACTTT. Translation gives CASSAGQGYNSPLHF.

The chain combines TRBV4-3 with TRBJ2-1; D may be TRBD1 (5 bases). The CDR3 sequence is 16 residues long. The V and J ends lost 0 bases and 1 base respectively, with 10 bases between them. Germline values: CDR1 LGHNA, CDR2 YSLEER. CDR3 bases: TGCGCCAGCAGCCAAGATCGATCAGGGTCCTACAATGAGCAGTTCTTC. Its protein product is CASSQDRSGSYNEQFF.

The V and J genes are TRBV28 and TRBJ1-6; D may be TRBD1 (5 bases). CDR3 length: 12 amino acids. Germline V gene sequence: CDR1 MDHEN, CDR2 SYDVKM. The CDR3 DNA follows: TGTGCGGGAAGGGGTCAGGATTCACCCCTCCACTTT. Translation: CAGRGQDSPLHF.

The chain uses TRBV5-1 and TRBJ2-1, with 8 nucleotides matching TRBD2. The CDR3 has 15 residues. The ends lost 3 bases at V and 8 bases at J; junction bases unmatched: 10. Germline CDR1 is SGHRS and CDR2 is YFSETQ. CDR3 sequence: CASSYGTSGSDEQFF. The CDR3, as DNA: TGCGCCAGCAGCTATGGGACTAGTGGCTCAGATGAGCAGTTCTTC.

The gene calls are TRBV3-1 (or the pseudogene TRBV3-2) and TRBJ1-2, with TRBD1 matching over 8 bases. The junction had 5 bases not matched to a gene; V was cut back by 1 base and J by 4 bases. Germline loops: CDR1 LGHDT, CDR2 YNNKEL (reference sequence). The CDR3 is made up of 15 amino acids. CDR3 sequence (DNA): TGTGCCAGCAGCCAAGGACAGGGGTTCTTCTATGGCTACACCTTC. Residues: CASSQGQGFFYGYTF.

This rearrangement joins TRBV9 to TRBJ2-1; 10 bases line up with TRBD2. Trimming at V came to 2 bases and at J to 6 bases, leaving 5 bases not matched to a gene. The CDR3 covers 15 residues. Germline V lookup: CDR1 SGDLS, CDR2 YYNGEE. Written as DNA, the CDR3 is TGTGCCAGCAGCGTCCTAGCGGGAGAGGTCAATGAGCAGTTCTTC. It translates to CASSVLAGEVNEQFF.

For the CDR3, the DNA is TGCGCCAGCAGCTCTCAGGGGGGTAATCAGCCCCAGCATTTT. It yields the protein CASSSQGGNQPQHF. The chain carries TRBV4-1 and TRBJ1-5; 7 bases are a match to TRBD1. The CDR3 sequence is 14 residues long. The J segment lost 4 bases and the V segment lost 5 bases, leaving 5 bases of the junction unmatched. The V gene's germline CDR1 is MGHRA and CDR2 YSYEKL.

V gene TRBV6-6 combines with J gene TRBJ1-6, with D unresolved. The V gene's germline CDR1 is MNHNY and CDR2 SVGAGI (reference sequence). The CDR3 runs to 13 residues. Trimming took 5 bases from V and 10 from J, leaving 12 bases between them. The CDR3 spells CASSGEAPSPLHF. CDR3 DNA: TGTGCCAGCAGTGGGGAGGCCCCCTCACCCCTCCACTTT.

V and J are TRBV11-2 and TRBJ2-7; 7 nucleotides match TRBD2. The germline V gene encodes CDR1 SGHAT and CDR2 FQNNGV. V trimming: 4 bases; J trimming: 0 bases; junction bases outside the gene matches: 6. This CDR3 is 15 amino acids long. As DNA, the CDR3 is TGTGCCAGCAGCTCCCAGCGGGATAGCTCCTACGAGCAGTACTTC. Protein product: CASSSQRDSSYEQYF.